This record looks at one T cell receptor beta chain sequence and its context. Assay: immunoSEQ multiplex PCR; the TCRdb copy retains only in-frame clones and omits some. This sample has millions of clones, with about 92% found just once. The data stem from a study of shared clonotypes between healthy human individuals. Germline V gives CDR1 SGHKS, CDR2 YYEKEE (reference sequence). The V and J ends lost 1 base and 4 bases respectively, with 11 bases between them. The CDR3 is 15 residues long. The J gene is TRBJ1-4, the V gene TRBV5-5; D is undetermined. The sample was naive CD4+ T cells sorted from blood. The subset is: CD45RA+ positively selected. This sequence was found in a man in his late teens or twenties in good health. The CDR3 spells CASSLSWASNEKLFF. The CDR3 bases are TGTGCCAGCAGCTTGTCCTGGGCAAGTAATGAAAAACTGTTTTTT.